This passage covers 30 T cell receptor beta chains from one sample sequenced in a study of identifying expanded T cells in peripheral blood. Generated by immunoSEQ multiplex PCR, the TCRdb table keeps only in-frame clones and is missing some. The sample yields 65,000 to 95,000 clones, 84% seen once. The sequenced sample consisted of blood. The origin of the receptors is a person between 18 and 75 years old in good health.

In nucleotides, the CDR3 is TGCGCCAGCAGCCTGAGGAGGGGTTACGAGCAGTACTTC. Amino acid sequence: CASSLRRGYEQYF. The chain combines TRBV4-1 with TRBJ2-7; TRBD2 might be the D (6 bases). This CDR3 is 13 amino acids long. Trimming took off 4 bases at V and 4 bases at J, with 11 bases between the two ends. Looked up from germline, CDR1 is MGHRA and CDR2 is YSYEKL.

V is TRBV10-2 and J is TRBJ2-5; 8 bases line up with TRBD2. There are 15 residues in the CDR3. With 2 bases clipped from V and 4 bases from J, the junction kept 6 bases outside the gene matches. Germline values: CDR1 WSHSY, CDR2 SAAADI. CDR3 DNA sequence: TGCGCCAGCAGTGAGGTTGGCGGGAGGAGAGAGACCCAGTACTTC. Residues: CASSEVGGRRETQYF.

In DNA, the CDR3 is TGTGCCACCAGCAGAGATCTCCAAGTAAGCGGTGAGCAGTTCTTC. Its translation: CATSRDLQVSGEQFF. The genes are TRBV15 and TRBJ2-1; D is possibly TRBD2 (5 bases). This CDR3 has 15 amino acids. Germline assignment: CDR1 LNHNV and CDR2 YYDKDF (reference sequence). The germline V and J ends were trimmed by 0 bases and 9 bases, with 15 bases remaining between them.

The V gene is TRBV27, the J gene TRBJ2-2; D gene uncertain. The CDR3 contains 16 residues. The germline V and J ends were trimmed by 5 bases and 3 bases, with 16 bases remaining between them. From germline, CDR1 is MNHEY and CDR2 SMNVEV (reference sequence). The CDR3 region has the DNA TGTGCCAGCAGTGGGAATCGGGCAGGACACACCGGGGAGCTGTTTTTT. As protein: CASSGNRAGHTGELFF.

The chain links TRBV7-8 to TRBJ2-7, with D possibly TRBD2 on 6 matching bases. CDR3 length: 15 amino acids. Germline CDR1 reads SGHVS; CDR2 reads FQNEAQ. V was cut by 3 bases and J by 2 bases, with 14 bases left in between. DNA of the CDR3: TGTGCCAGCAGCTTCCATAGCGGTCGGGCCTACGAGCAGTACTTC. Translated: CASSFHSGRAYEQYF.

The chain carries TRBV30 and TRBJ2-3; D unresolved. CDR3 length equals 13 residues. CDR1 is GTSNPN, CDR2 SVGIG, per germline (reference sequence). The V and J ends lost 2 bases and 2 bases respectively, with 8 bases between them. The CDR3 here is CAWSLVVTDTQYF. The CDR3 nucleotides are TGTGCCTGGAGTCTGGTAGTCACAGATACGCAGTATTTT.

The gene calls are TRBV14 and TRBJ2-7, with D unresolved. V was trimmed by 5 bases and J by 3 bases, leaving 5 bases between them. The CDR3 totals 11 residues. CDR1 SGHDN and CDR2 FVKESK come from the germline V gene. The CDR3: CASSNIYEQYF. The CDR3, as DNA: TGTGCCAGCAGCAATATCTACGAGCAGTACTTC.

J is TRBJ1-5 and V is TRBV6-4, with D possibly TRBD1 on 5 matching bases. CDR1 MRHNA and CDR2 SNTAGT come from the germline V gene. The CDR3 runs to 14 residues. Between the trimmed V and J ends, which lost 3 bases and 0 bases, there was a span of 6 bases. CDR3 nucleotides: TGTGCCAGCAGTGAGGGGGATAGCAATCAGCCCCAGCATTTT. Protein product: CASSEGDSNQPQHF.

This clone was recorded many times. V is TRBV10-3 and J is TRBJ2-7; tentative D call: TRBD2 (5 bases). The CDR3 has 13 amino acids. The germline gives CDR1 ENHRY, CDR2 SYGVKD. V shed 4 bases and J shed 3 bases, with 10 bases lying between them. DNA for the CDR3: TGTGCCATCAGTGCGGACGGGAACTACGAGCAGTACTTC. This sequence encodes CAISADGNYEQYF.

J is TRBJ2-7 and V is TRBV4-3, with D uncertain. V lost 0 bases to trimming and J lost 0 bases, with 18 bases between them. The CDR3 consists of 18 residues. The germline gives CDR1 LGHNA, CDR2 YSLEER. The CDR3 DNA is TGCGCCAGCAGCCAAGATTTCCGAAGGGCCGAAAGCTCCTACGAGCAGTACTTC. This gives the protein CASSQDFRRAESSYEQYF.

The chain joins TRBV5-5 to TRBJ2-7, with D possibly matching TRBD1 (6 bases). Germline-derived CDR1 and CDR2 are SGHKS and YYEKEE (reference sequence). The ends were cut back, 0 bases at V and 4 bases at J, with 14 bases in the middle. This CDR3 has 15 residues. Here the CDR3 DNA reads TGTGCCAGCAGCTTGGCCTTCGGCAGGGGTTACGAGCAGTACTTC. Translation: CASSLAFGRGYEQYF.

Concerning this clone itself: The limits of the CDR3 on the DNA are not certain, so only TCRdb's listed CDR3 is given. The chain joins TRBV19 to TRBJ2-1; TRBD1 reflects the table's D call only, with no check against the DNA. Germline V CDR1 and CDR2: LNHDA, SQIVND (reference sequence). Inclusive of both ends, the CDR3 amounts to 18 amino acids. The CDR3 is CASYPCNFRDSSYNEQFF.

This clone has just one count. CDR3 loop: CSVAQGPDPTDTQYF. CDR3 nucleotide sequence: TGCAGCGTTGCTCAGGGTCCCGATCCCACAGATACGCAGTATTTT. The chain employs TRBV29-1 and TRBJ2-3; D may be TRBD1 (5 bases). The CDR3 length is 15 residues. Germline loops: CDR1 SQVTM, CDR2 ANQGSEA. Trimming took 4 bases from V and 2 from J, leaving 16 bases between them.

V usage is TRBV5-5 and J usage is TRBJ2-3; D gene ambiguous. Germline V CDR1 and CDR2: SGHKS, YYEKEE (reference sequence). V was shortened by 4 bases and J by 0 bases, with 15 bases between the two germline ends. The CDR3 is 16 residues long. The CDR3 DNA sequence: TGTGCCAGCAGCCGACGGACCCTTACTAGCACAGATACGCAGTATTTT. Protein product: CASSRRTLTSTDTQYF.

CDR3 nucleotide sequence: TGTGCCGGTTCGGGTGAGGGTAATCAGCCCCAGCATTTT. As protein: CAGSGEGNQPQHF. V is TRBV30 and J is TRBJ1-5; D unresolved. In germline, CDR1 is GTSNPN, CDR2 SVGIG (reference sequence). V was pared by 8 bases and J by 4 bases, with 15 bases between. This CDR3 comprises 13 residues. The full variable domain, with the rest looked up from reference TRBV30 and TRBJ1-5, is SQTIHQWPATLVQPVGSPLSLECTVEGTSNPNLYWYRQAAGRGLQLLFYSVGIGQISSEVPQNLSASRPQDRQFILSSKKLLLSDSGFYLCAGSGEGNQPQHFGDGTRLSIL.

The CDR3 region is CARATGPSYEQYF. In DNA, the CDR3 is TGTGCCAGAGCCACTGGCCCTTCCTACGAGCAGTACTTC. The chain has TRBV2 and TRBJ2-7; D call uncertain. Trimming cost V 9 bases and J 1 base, with 13 bases left between them. Germline CDR1 reads SNHLY; CDR2 reads FYNNEI. CDR3 length equals 13 residues. Together with reference TRBV2 and TRBJ2-7, the CDR3 gives the full variable domain: EPEVTQTPSHQVTQMGQEVILRCVPISNHLYFYWYRQILGQKVEFLVSFYNNEISEKSEIFDDQFSVERPDGSNFTLKIRSTKLEDSAMYFCARATGPSYEQYFGPGTRLTVT.

This clone was found once. The rearrangement uses TRBV6-5 and TRBJ2-7; perhaps TRBD2 as D (6 bases). V dropped 9 bases and J dropped 5 bases, with 14 bases sitting between them. The V gene's germline CDR1 is MNHEY and CDR2 SVGAGI. The CDR3 has 12 amino acids. CDR3 region: CASSGEVHEQYF. CDR3 nucleotide sequence: TGTGCCAGTTCCGGGGAGGTCCACGAGCAGTACTTC.

The V call is TRBV5-1, the J call TRBJ2-1, with TRBD2 matching 11 bases. Germline-derived CDR1 and CDR2 are SGHRS and YFSETQ. The CDR3 loop spans 17 amino acids. V dropped 6 bases and J dropped 5; count of bases not matched to a gene: 13. The CDR3 sequence is CASTPSSGTSGNNEQFF. The CDR3 bases are TGCGCCAGCACCCCCTCCTCCGGGACTAGCGGAAACAATGAGCAGTTCTTC.

The table lists this clone with a count of one. This chain joins TRBV6-5 and TRBJ1-2; D may be TRBD1 (5 bases). V lost 7 bases to trimming and J lost 3 bases, with 12 bases between them. Per germline, CDR1 MNHEY and CDR2 SVGAGI. The CDR3 runs to 13 residues. The DNA for the CDR3 is TGTGCCAGCACCTCTCCGGGGCACTATGGCTACACCTTC. Amino acid sequence: CASTSPGHYGYTF.

The chain combines TRBV9 with TRBJ2-1, with a possible D match to TRBD2 (5 bases). With 2 bases removed from V and 10 bases from J, the gap between germline ends came to 16 bases. CDR3 length equals 14 residues. Germline loops: CDR1 SGDLS, CDR2 YYNGEE. CDR3 bases: TGTGCCAGCAGCGTTCAAAGCGGTTCCGCGGAGCAGTTCTTC. Translation: CASSVQSGSAEQFF.

This rearrangement joins TRBV6-1 to TRBJ1-3; D uncertain. Trimming left V 8 bases short and J 0 bases short, with 8 bases between. The germline CDR1 and CDR2 sequences are MNHNS and SASEGT. The CDR3 totals 13 residues. CDR3 sequence (DNA): TGTGCCAGCCCTACGGTCTCTGGAAACACCATATATTTT. Residues: CASPTVSGNTIYF.

In this sample, this clone turned up many times. J is TRBJ2-5 and V is TRBV18; D is possibly TRBD1 (6 bases). Between the trimmed V and J ends, which lost 5 bases and 2 bases, there was a span of 18 bases. Germline V gene sequence: CDR1 KGHSH, CDR2 LQKENI. The length of the CDR3 is 16 residues. CDR3 DNA: TGTGCCAGCTCAGCAACTACCGGGACATCTCAAGAGACCCAGTACTTC. Its translation: CASSATTGTSQETQYF.

This chain links TRBV2 with TRBJ2-7, with D hard to call. The V end lost 0 bases, the J end lost 6 bases, and 12 bases lay between the germline ends. The CDR3 covers 14 residues. Germline CDR1 and CDR2: SNHLY and FYNNEI. The CDR3 bases are TGTGCCAGCAGTGAAGCGCCCCCTCTATCCGAGCAGTACTTC. As protein: CASSEAPPLSEQYF.

The chain has TRBV10-3 and TRBJ2-3; D might be TRBD2 (6 bases). Deletions cut 6 bases from V and 1 base from J, with 14 bases between. This CDR3 contains 15 residues. Germline V lookup: CDR1 ENHRY, CDR2 SYGVKD. The CDR3 DNA follows: TGTGCCATCAGCCCCGGGGTAGCGGGCACAGATACGCAGTATTTT. This encodes CAISPGVAGTDTQYF.

The chain carries TRBV11-1 and TRBJ2-7, with 8 bases matching TRBD1. CDR3 size: 13 residues. Germline V gene data show CDR1 as SGHAT and CDR2 as FQDESV (reference sequence). V lost 5 bases to trimming and J lost 6 bases; unmatched junction nucleotides: 6. CDR3 loop: CASSQDRAREQYF. Written as DNA, the CDR3 is TGTGCCAGCAGCCAGGACAGGGCTCGCGAGCAGTACTTC.

The V call is TRBV29-1, the J call TRBJ1-1; D is uncertain. Germline loops: CDR1 SQVTM, CDR2 ANQGSEA. Trimming pared 1 base from V and 1 base from J, leaving 7 bases between. There are 13 residues in the CDR3. The CDR3: CSVEGQANTEAFF. DNA for the CDR3: TGCAGCGTTGAAGGCCAGGCGAACACTGAAGCTTTCTTT.

The chain uses TRBV30 and TRBJ1-2; D gene ambiguous. The CDR3 extends over 14 amino acids. In germline, CDR1 is GTSNPN, CDR2 SVGIG (reference sequence). Deletions cut 4 bases from V and 2 bases from J, with 14 bases between. CDR3 region: CAWMVPSENYGYTF. CDR3 DNA sequence: TGTGCCTGGATGGTCCCCAGTGAAAACTATGGCTACACCTTC.

The chain uses TRBV7-2 and TRBJ2-2, with D perhaps TRBD2 (6 bases). The germline V and J ends were trimmed by 5 bases and 0 bases, with 13 bases remaining between them. The germline V gene encodes CDR1 SGHTA and CDR2 FQGNSA. There are 16 residues in the CDR3. This CDR3 reads CASSPRGGANTGELFF. DNA for the CDR3: TGTGCCAGCAGCCCTAGGGGCGGGGCGAACACCGGGGAGCTGTTTTTT. The full variable domain, completed using reference TRBV7-2 and TRBJ2-2, is GAGVSQSPSNKVTEKGKDVELRCDPISGHTALYWYRQSLGQGLEFLIYFQGNSAPDKSGLPSDRFSAERTGGSVSTLTIQRTQQEDSAVYLCASSPRGGANTGELFFGEGSRLTVL.

The rearrangement uses TRBV4-3 and TRBJ1-2; D is perhaps TRBD1 (5 bases). This CDR3 spans 15 amino acids. Trimming took 0 bases from V and 2 from J, leaving 10 bases between them. The germline gives CDR1 LGHNA, CDR2 YSLEER. In DNA, the CDR3 is TGCGCCAGCAGCCAAGAAAGGGGTTCCAACTATGGCTACACCTTC. It encodes CASSQERGSNYGYTF.

The V call is TRBV9, the J call TRBJ1-3; 8 positions match TRBD1. The CDR3 consists of 17 residues. Germline trimming cut 3 bases from V and 4 bases from J; bases unmatched to any gene: 12. Germline loops: CDR1 SGDLS, CDR2 YYNGEE. The CDR3, as DNA: TGTGCCAGCAGCGCTGGCGGACAGGGTAATCTCGGAAACACCATATATTTT. Translating it yields CASSAGGQGNLGNTIYF.